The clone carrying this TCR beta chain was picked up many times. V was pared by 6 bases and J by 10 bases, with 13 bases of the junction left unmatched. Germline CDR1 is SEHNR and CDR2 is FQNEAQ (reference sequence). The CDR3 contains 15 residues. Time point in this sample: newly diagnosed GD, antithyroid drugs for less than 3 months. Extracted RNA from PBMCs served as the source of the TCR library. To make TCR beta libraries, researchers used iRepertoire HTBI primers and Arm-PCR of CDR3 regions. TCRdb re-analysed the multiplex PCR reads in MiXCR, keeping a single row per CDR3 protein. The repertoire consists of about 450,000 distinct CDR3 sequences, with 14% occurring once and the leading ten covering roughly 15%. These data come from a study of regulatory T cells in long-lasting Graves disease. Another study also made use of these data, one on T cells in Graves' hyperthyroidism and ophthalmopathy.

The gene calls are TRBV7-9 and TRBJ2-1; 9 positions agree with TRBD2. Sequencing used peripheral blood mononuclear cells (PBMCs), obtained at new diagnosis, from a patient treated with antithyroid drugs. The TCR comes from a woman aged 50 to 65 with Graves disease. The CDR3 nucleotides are TGTGCCAGCAGTCGTAGCGGGAGCGTTAACTGGGAGCAGTTCTTC. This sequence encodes CASSRSGSVNWEQFF.